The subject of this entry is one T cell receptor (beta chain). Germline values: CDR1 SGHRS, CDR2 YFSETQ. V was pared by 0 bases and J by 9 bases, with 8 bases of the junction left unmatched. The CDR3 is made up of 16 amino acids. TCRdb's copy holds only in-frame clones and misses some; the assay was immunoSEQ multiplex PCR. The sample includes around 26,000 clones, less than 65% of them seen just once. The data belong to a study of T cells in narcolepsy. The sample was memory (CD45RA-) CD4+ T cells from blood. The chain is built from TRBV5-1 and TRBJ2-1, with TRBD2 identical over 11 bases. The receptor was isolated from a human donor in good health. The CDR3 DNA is TGCGCCAGCAGCTTGGTAGCGGGAGGGGCCCGGGGTGAGCAGTTCTTC. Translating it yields CASSLVAGGARGEQFF.